This T cell receptor (beta chain) was recorded in a study of shared clonotypes between healthy human individuals. Study processing details: Junction-only sequences without quality scores came from ImmunoSEQ, so filtering differed. Libraries were prepared by immunoSEQ multiplex PCR; TCRdb keeps only in-frame clonotypes and omits some of them. The V and J calls and clone size were taken over from that table, and D and trimming were inferred from the DNA. Of approximately 640,000 clones listed, roughly 88% are singletons. The germline V gene has CDR1 SGHTA and CDR2 FQGNSA. With 7 bases removed from V and 4 bases from J, the gap between germline ends came to 14 bases. The CDR3 covers 14 residues. There were no recent acute infections or vaccinations among the donors, who were healthy HIV-negative adults.

This clonotype originated in a man between 18 and 35 years old in good health. Some clones in this sample may be carry-over from other donors' samples. The source material was memory CD8+ T cells from PBMCs. Subset of the sample: CD45RO+ cells pooled with CCR7-negative TemRA cells. This chain uses TRBV7-2 with TRBJ1-3; the D is unclear. CDR3 sequence (DNA): TGTGCCAGCACCACACTCCCGTGGGGAAACACCATATATTTT. This sequence encodes CASTTLPWGNTIYF. Based on the CDR3 plus reference TRBV7-2 and TRBJ1-3, the full variable domain is GAGVSQSPSNKVTEKGKDVELRCDPISGHTALYWYRQSLGQGLEFLIYFQGNSAPDKSGLPSDRFSAERTGGSVSTLTIQRTQQEDSAVYLCASTTLPWGNTIYFGEGSWLTVV.